The rows below give T cell receptor beta chains drawn from one sample of a study of CD4 T cells in relation to SARS-CoV-2 and coronaviruses. Data came from immunoSEQ multiplex PCR; TCRdb stores just in-frame clones and leaves some out. The sample contains about 20,000 clones, around four fifths of which appear only once. The antigens these receptors bind are not known. Input material: CD4+ T cells from PBMCs, cultured in vitro. These receptors were obtained from a human donor in good health. CDR3s include the opening cysteine and the closing phenylalanine or tryptophan. Fields, in order: CDR3 DNA, CDR3 protein, J gene, D gene, clone size, V gene. A D gene is named only where the DNA matches it firmly. Rows may omit the clone size; those that give it use once, few, many or a size class.

TGCGCCAGCAGCCAAGGGACTAGCGGGGGTTACAATGAGCAGTTCTTC CASSQGTSGGYNEQFF TRBJ2-1 TRBD2 NA TRBV4-1
TGTGCCAGTAGTATACGCGGGGAGAAAGAGACCCAGTACTTC CASSIRGEKETQYF TRBJ2-5 NA few TRBV19
TGTGCCAGCAGCTCAAACCGGGACAGGCCCTACGAGCAGTACTTC CASSSNRDRPYEQYF TRBJ2-7 TRBD1 few TRBV11-2
TGTGCTAGTGGTTTCGGGACGGGGGGAGAAAAACTGTTTTTT CASGFGTGGEKLFF TRBJ1-4 NA NA TRBV12-5
TGTGCCAGCTCACCAGTTCCAGCCTCTGGGGCCAACGTCCTGACTTTC CASSPVPASGANVLTF TRBJ2-6 NA NA TRBV18
TGTGCTAGTGGTTTGCGGGGGAACACTGAAGCTTTCTTT CASGLRGNTEAFF TRBJ1-1 NA few TRBV12-5
TGTGCCAGCAGACCCACCTCGACAGAGAACACTGAAGCTTTCTTT CASRPTSTENTEAFF TRBJ1-1 NA few TRBV6-5
TGTGCCAGCAGCCAACCGGGACAGGGGGGCTACGAGCAGTACTTC CASSQPGQGGYEQYF TRBJ2-7 TRBD1 NA TRBV4-2
TGTGCCAGCAGATTATACTATGGCTACACCTTC CASRLYYGYTF TRBJ1-2 NA NA TRBV12-3/TRBV12-4
TGTGCCAGCTCACTACGACAGGTAAATCAGCCCCAGCATTTT CASSLRQVNQPQHF TRBJ1-5 NA NA TRBV18
TGTGCCAGCAGCTTAGATCTATTGGGACGGCCGACGTTC CASSLDLLGRPTF TRBJ2-7 NA NA TRBV7-3
TGTGCCATCAGCGCCGACACGAGCCAAGAGACCCAGTACTTC CAISADTSQETQYF TRBJ2-5 NA NA TRBV10-3
TGTGCCAGCAGTTACATCCGGGGGACAGGGGATCAGCCCCAGCATTTT CASSYIRGTGDQPQHF TRBJ1-5 TRBD1 NA TRBV6-6
TGCGCCAGCAGCGAGGCGACAGCCCGGGAGCAGTTCTTC CASSEATAREQFF TRBJ2-1 NA once TRBV5-1
TGTGCCAGCAGCTTTCCGGGACCCGGAGCCTACAATGAGCAGTTCTTC CASSFPGPGAYNEQFF TRBJ2-1 NA NA TRBV7-9
TGTGCCAGCAGCCAAGAAACTAGGGGGGGAGGCTACAATGAGCAGTTCTTC CASSQETRGGGYNEQFF TRBJ2-1 NA few TRBV4-2
TGTGCCAGCAGTGTGAGGGGACTTGGCTATGGCTACACCTTC CASSVRGLGYGYTF TRBJ1-2 NA NA TRBV6-2/TRBV6-3
TGTGCCAGCAGGGACATAGCGGGAGGTCTAAATGAGCAGTTCTTC CASRDIAGGLNEQFF TRBJ2-1 TRBD2 NA TRBV6-4
TGTGCCAGTAGTATTAGTGACACCACAGATACGCAGTATTTT CASSISDTTDTQYF TRBJ2-3 NA NA TRBV19
TGTGCCAGCCAAGGGGCCGGGGCCATGAACACTGAAGCTTTCTTT CASQGAGAMNTEAFF TRBJ1-1 NA few TRBV6-5
TGTGCCACCAGTGACACGGCAGGGGATGCGGGACGAAGCACAGATACGCAGTATTTT CATSDTAGDAGRSTDTQYF TRBJ2-3 NA NA TRBV24-1
TGTGCCAGCAGCGGGACAGGACACAATGAGCAGTTCTTC CASSGTGHNEQFF TRBJ2-1 TRBD1 few TRBV2
TGTGCCAGTAGCCGGACTAGCGGGACCAGCTTGGGGTACGAGCAGTACTTC CASSRTSGTSLGYEQYF TRBJ2-7 TRBD2 NA TRBV19
TGTGCCAGCAGCTTGAGGCAGGGTGGGAGCAATCAGCCCCAGCATTTT CASSLRQGGSNQPQHF TRBJ1-5 NA NA TRBV7-8
TGTGCCAGTAGTGGAAGGAGGGAGAACACTGAAGCTTTCTTT CASSGRRENTEAFF TRBJ1-1 NA NA TRBV19
TGTGCCAGCAGTCTAAGACCATCGCGAGGGGGGAGCTACGAGCAGTACTTC CASSLRPSRGGSYEQYF TRBJ2-7 NA once TRBV6-2/TRBV6-3
TGTGCCTGCAGTTACCGGGACAGGGGTAATGAAAAACTGTTTTTT CACSYRDRGNEKLFF TRBJ1-4 TRBD1 NA TRBV30
TGTGCCAGCAGCTTAACCATCATGACTGCCGAGACTGGAAAACTGTTTTTT CASSLTIMTAETGKLFF TRBJ1-4 NA NA TRBV7-2
TGTGCCAGTAGTGGAGGGACAGGACCCTCTGGGGCCAACGTCCTGACTTTC CASSGGTGPSGANVLTF TRBJ2-6 TRBD1 NA TRBV19
TGTGCCAGCAGTTTAGGGGGGCCGAATAGCAATCAGCCCCAGCATTTT CASSLGGPNSNQPQHF TRBJ1-5 NA few TRBV27
TGTGCCAGCTCACCCACCTTGGCGCGGACGGGCACTGAAGCTTTCTTT CASSPTLARTGTEAFF TRBJ1-1 NA NA TRBV18
TGTGCCAGCAGTTTAGGGCTTGACAATGAGCAGTTCTTC CASSLGLDNEQFF TRBJ2-1 NA NA TRBV12-3/TRBV12-4
TGTGCCAGTAGTTTTTCAGGGGAAAGGCAGCCTCAGCATTTT CASSFSGERQPQHF TRBJ1-5 NA NA TRBV19
TGTGCCAGCAGTTACTCGGGCGGAAACTATGGCTACACCTTC CASSYSGGNYGYTF TRBJ1-2 NA NA TRBV6-5
TGTGCCAGCAGTGAACTTTACGGGAATACTGAAGCTTTCTTT CASSELYGNTEAFF TRBJ1-1 NA NA TRBV2
TGCGCCAGCAGCTTCTTCAGAGCGGAGGGTCAAGAGACCCAGTACTTC CASSFFRAEGQETQYF TRBJ2-5 NA NA TRBV5-1
TGTGCCAGCAGTTACGATCCAGGCAACTATGGCTACACCTTC CASSYDPGNYGYTF TRBJ1-2 NA NA TRBV6-5
TGTGCCAGTAGTGACAGGGGGGTAGACAATGAGCAGTTCTTC CASSDRGVDNEQFF TRBJ2-1 TRBD1 NA TRBV19
TGTGCCAGCAGCCCCCGCGGGGCCGAGAACACTGAAGCTTTCTTT CASSPRGAENTEAFF TRBJ1-1 NA NA TRBV7-2
TGTGCCTGGAGTGTTGGGGGGGCGAGCAATCAGCCCCAGCATTTT CAWSVGGASNQPQHF TRBJ1-5 NA once TRBV30
TGTGCCACCAGTGATTTGGTTAGCGGGAGTGTCAATGAGCAGTTCTTC CATSDLVSGSVNEQFF TRBJ2-1 TRBD2 NA TRBV24-1
TGCGCCAGCAGCTTGGGGACAGCGAGGTACGAGCAGTACTTC CASSLGTARYEQYF TRBJ2-7 NA NA TRBV5-1
TGTGCCAGTAAGGTCGGGCAATCGGAGACCCAGTACTTC CASKVGQSETQYF TRBJ2-5 NA NA TRBV19
TGTGCCAGCAGCTTAGTTTACAGGGGGACTAAGGAGACCCAGTACTTC CASSLVYRGTKETQYF TRBJ2-5 NA NA TRBV7-2
TGTGCCAGCTCACCAGGGGACGGTCAGCCCCAGCATTTT CASSPGDGQPQHF TRBJ1-5 NA NA TRBV18
TGTGCCATCAGGGCGGACAGGCTAACTAACTATGGCTACACCTTC CAIRADRLTNYGYTF TRBJ1-2 TRBD1 NA TRBV10-3
TGTGCCAGCAGCCGGCTGGACGGAACATATGAAAAACTGTTTTTT CASSRLDGTYEKLFF TRBJ1-4 NA NA TRBV3-1/TRBV3-2
TGTGCCAGCAGCTCGAGGCACGCGGGAGATAAGGGGGACTACAATGAGCAGTTCTTC CASSSRHAGDKGDYNEQFF TRBJ2-1 NA NA TRBV7-3
TGTGCCAGCAGCCACCTGAGCGGGCGCTCCTACAATGAGCAGTTCTTC CASSHLSGRSYNEQFF TRBJ2-1 NA NA TRBV3-1/TRBV3-2
TGTGCCAGCAGCCGGGGGGGCTCTGGGGCCAACGTCCTGACTTTC CASSRGGSGANVLTF TRBJ2-6 TRBD2 NA TRBV3-1/TRBV3-2
TGTGCCAGCTCACCGGAACAAGAGACCCAGTACTTC CASSPEQETQYF TRBJ2-5 NA NA TRBV18
TGTGCCAGCTCAATTGGGACAGAAGCTTTCTTT CASSIGTEAFF TRBJ1-1 NA few TRBV18
TGTGCCAGCAGCCGCGGACAGGGGACCACCGGGGAGCTGTTTTTT CASSRGQGTTGELFF TRBJ2-2 TRBD1 NA TRBV6-5